This is a list of T cell receptor beta chains from one sample in a study of CXCR3-negative and CXCR3-positive naive CD8 T cells. TCRdb re-called the 5' RACE reads; one entry per CDR3 protein, DNA not given. The listing records about 89,000 distinct CDR3 sequences. The sequenced sample was naive CXCR3+ CD8+ T cells from blood. All receptors derive from a human donor in good health. Some clones in this sample may be carry-over from other donors' samples. The CDR3 runs from the conserved cysteine through the conserved F or W.

>TRBV28|TRBJ2-7
CASSHLAGGKIEQYF
>TRBV12-3/TRBV12-4|TRBJ2-7
CASSSEGVGNSEQYF
>TRBV7-3|TRBJ1-1
CASSPGGLMNTEAFF
>TRBV5-1|TRBJ2-1
CASSSAWTGAYNEQFF
>TRBV7-9|TRBJ1-5
CASSTGSNQPQHF
>TRBV27|TRBJ2-7
CASSLYGASGYEQYF
>TRBV28|TRBJ1-4
CASRILGTNEKLFF
>TRBV28|TRBJ2-7
CASRDSVFYEQYF
>TRBV7-9|TRBJ1-1
CASSFVVSQMNTEAFF
>TRBV6-2/TRBV6-3|TRBJ2-3
CASIHTGQGTDTQYF
>TRBV14|TRBJ2-5
CASSQDGLALQETQYF
>TRBV6-2/TRBV6-3|TRBJ2-1
CASSNGPSNEQFF
>TRBV4-2|TRBJ1-6
CASSQEGVGEPNSPLHF
>TRBV5-1|TRBJ2-1
CASSPNNEQFF
>TRBV6-2/TRBV6-3|TRBJ2-7
CASSSLNEQYF
>TRBV7-3|TRBJ2-5
CASSPGQGATYAQYF
>TRBV29-1|TRBJ2-5
CSVEELAGEETQYF
>TRBV6-5|TRBJ1-1
CASRPAGPRDRGGGTEAFF
>TRBV28|TRBJ2-3
CASSLRTNRPGTDTQYF
>TRBV27|TRBJ1-2
CASSFRGGPNYGYTF
>TRBV7-9|TRBJ1-1
CASSPRGETLNTEAFF
>TRBV7-9|TRBJ1-1
CASSSLSGMDAEAFF
>TRBV5-1|TRBJ2-7
CASSEGAYEQYF
>TRBV14|TRBJ2-7
CASSPRTGGDEQYF
>TRBV10-3|TRBJ2-1
CAISGQRDEQFF
>TRBV7-9|TRBJ2-5
CASNPSGSQETQYF
>TRBV28|TRBJ1-1
CASSLYFGSDPEAFF
>TRBV12-3/TRBV12-4|TRBJ2-3
CASGLEDTQYF
>TRBV2|TRBJ2-5
CASRGRGIPYQETQYF
>TRBV12-3/TRBV12-4|TRBJ2-3
CAIQTLGGTIATDTQYF
>TRBV12-3/TRBV12-4|TRBJ1-1
CASSFIIGGGERGGMNTEAFF
>TRBV20-1|TRBJ2-3
CSASDREPDTQYF
>TRBV7-9|TRBJ2-7
CASSPRYEQYF
>TRBV28|TRBJ1-1
CASSLLRDTEAFF
>TRBV25-1|TRBJ2-7
CASSEWGGQGIYEQYF
>TRBV3-1|TRBJ2-5
CASSQEAGVETQYF
>TRBV3-1|TRBJ2-1
CASSQPFRSVDEQFF
>TRBV28|TRBJ2-7
CASSLFSGGPSYEQYF
>TRBV10-3|TRBJ2-1
CVISETGGGSYNEQFF
>TRBV15|TRBJ2-7
CATSPSVRSSYEQYF
>TRBV29-1|TRBJ2-1
CSVELGRPSSYNEQFF
>TRBV7-6|TRBJ2-3
CASSGGTDTQYF
>TRBV9|TRBJ1-1
CASSVEGFGYTEAFF
>TRBV28|TRBJ2-7
CASSSGQSYEQYF
>TRBV29-1|TRBJ2-1
CSVEDLRTDSFYNEQFF
>TRBV11-2|TRBJ2-5
CASSSTTGETQYF
>TRBV10-2|TRBJ1-1
CAASESQGTEAFF
>TRBV20-1|TRBJ2-2
CSARDFHRGRTGELFF
>TRBV7-2|TRBJ2-7
CASSFSRGRGTEQYF
>TRBV29-1|TRBJ2-1
CSGATSGGALGEQFF